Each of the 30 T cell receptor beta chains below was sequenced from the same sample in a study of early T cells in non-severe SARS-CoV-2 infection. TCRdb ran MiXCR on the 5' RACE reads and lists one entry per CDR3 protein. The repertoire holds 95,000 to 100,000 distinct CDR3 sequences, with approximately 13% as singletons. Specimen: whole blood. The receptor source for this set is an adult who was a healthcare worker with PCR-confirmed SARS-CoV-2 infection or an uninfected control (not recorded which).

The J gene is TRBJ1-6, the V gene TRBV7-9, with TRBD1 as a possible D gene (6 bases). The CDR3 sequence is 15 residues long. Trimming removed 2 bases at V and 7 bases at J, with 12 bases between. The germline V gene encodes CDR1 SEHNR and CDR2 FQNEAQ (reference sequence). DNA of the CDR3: TGTGCCAGCAGCTTATTGTCCAGGGGCAATTCACCCCTCCACTTT. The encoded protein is CASSLLSRGNSPLHF.

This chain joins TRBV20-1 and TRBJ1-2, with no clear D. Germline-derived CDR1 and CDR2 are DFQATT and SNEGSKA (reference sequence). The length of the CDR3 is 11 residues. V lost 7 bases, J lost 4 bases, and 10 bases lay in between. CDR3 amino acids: CSDGRPYGYTF. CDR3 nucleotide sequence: TGCAGTGACGGACGGCCCTATGGCTACACCTTC.

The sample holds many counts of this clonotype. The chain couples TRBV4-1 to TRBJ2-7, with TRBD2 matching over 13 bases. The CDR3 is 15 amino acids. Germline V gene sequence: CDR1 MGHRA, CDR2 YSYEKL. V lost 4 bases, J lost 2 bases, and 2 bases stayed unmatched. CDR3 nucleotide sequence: TGCGCCAGCAGCCTTACTAGCGGGGGGGCCTACGAGCAGTACTTC. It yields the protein CASSLTSGGAYEQYF.

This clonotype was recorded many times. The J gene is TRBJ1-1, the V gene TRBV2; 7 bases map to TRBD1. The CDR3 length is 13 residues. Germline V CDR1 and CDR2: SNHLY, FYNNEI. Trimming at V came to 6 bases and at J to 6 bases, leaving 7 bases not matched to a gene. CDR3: CASRTGRGSEAFF. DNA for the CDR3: TGTGCCAGCAGGACAGGGCGAGGCTCTGAAGCTTTCTTT.

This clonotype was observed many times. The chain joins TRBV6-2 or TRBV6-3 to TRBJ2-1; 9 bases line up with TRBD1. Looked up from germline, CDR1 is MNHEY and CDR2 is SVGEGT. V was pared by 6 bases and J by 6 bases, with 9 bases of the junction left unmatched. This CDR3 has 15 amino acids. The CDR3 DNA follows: TGTGCCAGCAGGGGGCCGGGACAGGGCTTCAATGAGCAGTTCTTC. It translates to CASRGPGQGFNEQFF.

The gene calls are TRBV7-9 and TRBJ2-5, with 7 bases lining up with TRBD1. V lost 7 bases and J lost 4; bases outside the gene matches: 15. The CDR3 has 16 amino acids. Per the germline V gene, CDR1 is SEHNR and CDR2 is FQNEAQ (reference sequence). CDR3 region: CASTLGGRQGRETQYF. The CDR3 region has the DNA TGTGCCAGCACCCTAGGGGGACGACAGGGAAGAGAGACCCAGTACTTC.

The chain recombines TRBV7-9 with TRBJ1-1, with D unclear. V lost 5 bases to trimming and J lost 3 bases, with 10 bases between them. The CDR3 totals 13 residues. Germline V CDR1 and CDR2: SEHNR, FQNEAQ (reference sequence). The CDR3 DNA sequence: TGTGCCAGCAGCGCGCATGGGGACACTGAAGCTTTCTTT. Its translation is CASSAHGDTEAFF.

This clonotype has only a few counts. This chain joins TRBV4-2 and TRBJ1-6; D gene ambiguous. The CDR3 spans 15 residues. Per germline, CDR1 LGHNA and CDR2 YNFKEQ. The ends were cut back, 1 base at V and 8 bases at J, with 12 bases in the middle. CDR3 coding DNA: TGTGCCAGCAGCCAAGCCAGCCTCGGGGATTCACCCCTCCACTTT. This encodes CASSQASLGDSPLHF.

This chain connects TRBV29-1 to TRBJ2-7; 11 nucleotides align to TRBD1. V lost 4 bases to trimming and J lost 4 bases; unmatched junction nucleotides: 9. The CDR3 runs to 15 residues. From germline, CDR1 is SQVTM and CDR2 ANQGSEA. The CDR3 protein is CSVVGQGVWRYEQYF. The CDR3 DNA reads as TGCAGCGTTGTGGGACAGGGGGTTTGGCGATACGAGCAGTACTTC.

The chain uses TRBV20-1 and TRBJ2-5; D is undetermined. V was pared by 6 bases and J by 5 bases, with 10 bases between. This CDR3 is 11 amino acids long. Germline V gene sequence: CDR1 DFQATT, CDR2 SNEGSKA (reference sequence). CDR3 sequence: CSARWVETQYF. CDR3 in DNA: TGCAGTGCCCGCTGGGTGGAGACCCAGTACTTC.

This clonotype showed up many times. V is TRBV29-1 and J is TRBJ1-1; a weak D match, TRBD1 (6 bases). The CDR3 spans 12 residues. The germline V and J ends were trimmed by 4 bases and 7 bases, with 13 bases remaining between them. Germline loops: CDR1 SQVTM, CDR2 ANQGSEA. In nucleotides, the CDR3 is TGCAGCGTTGTGGGGGACACGTTTGAAGCTTTCTTT. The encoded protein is CSVVGDTFEAFF.

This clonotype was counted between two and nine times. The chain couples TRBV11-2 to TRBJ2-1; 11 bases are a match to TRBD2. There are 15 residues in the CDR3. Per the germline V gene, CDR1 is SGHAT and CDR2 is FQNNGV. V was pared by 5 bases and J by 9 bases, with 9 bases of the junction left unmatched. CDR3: CASSVVSSGGFEQFF. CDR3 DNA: TGTGCCAGCAGCGTTGTGTCTAGCGGGGGGTTTGAGCAGTTCTTC. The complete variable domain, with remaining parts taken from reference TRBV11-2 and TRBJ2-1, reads EAGVAQSPRYKIIEKRQSVAFWCNPISGHATLYWYQQILGQGPKLLIQFQNNGVVDDSQLPKDRFSAERLKGVDSTLKIQPAKLEDSAVYLCASSVVSSGGFEQFFGPGTRLTVL.

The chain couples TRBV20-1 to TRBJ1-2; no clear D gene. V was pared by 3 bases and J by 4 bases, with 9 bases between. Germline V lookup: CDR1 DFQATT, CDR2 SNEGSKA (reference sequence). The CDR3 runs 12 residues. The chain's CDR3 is CSASPQIYGYTF. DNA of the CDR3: TGCAGTGCTAGCCCACAGATCTATGGCTACACCTTC.

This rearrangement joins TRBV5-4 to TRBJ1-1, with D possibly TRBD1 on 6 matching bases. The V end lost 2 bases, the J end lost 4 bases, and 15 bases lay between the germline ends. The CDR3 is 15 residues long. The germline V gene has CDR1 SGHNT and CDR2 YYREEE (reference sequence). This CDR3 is CASSFPLGATTEAFF. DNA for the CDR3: TGTGCCAGCAGCTTTCCTTTGGGGGCGACCACTGAAGCTTTCTTT.

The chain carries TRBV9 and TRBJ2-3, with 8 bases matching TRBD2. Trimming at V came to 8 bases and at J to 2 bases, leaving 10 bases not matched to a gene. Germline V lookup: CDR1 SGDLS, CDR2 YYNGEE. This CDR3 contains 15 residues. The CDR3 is CASAPPGGPTDTQYF. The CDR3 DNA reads TGTGCCAGTGCCCCCCCGGGGGGGCCCACAGATACGCAGTATTTT.

CDR3: CASRSPDRGPASSPLHF. CDR3 nucleotide sequence: TGTGCCAGCAGGTCACCGGACAGGGGGCCAGCGAGTTCACCCCTCCACTTT. The chain carries TRBV27 and TRBJ1-6, with 11 bases that match TRBD1. The CDR3 sequence is 17 residues long. The germline gives CDR1 MNHEY, CDR2 SMNVEV (reference sequence). Unmatched junction bases numbered 13, after V lost 6 bases and J lost 9 bases.

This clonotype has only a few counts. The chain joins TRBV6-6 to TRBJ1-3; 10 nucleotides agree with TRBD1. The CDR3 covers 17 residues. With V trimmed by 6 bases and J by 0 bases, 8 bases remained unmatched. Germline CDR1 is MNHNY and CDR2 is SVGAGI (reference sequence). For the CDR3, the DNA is TGTGCCAGCAGGCTGGGACAGGGGCAATTCTCTGGAAACACCATATATTTT. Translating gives CASRLGQGQFSGNTIYF.

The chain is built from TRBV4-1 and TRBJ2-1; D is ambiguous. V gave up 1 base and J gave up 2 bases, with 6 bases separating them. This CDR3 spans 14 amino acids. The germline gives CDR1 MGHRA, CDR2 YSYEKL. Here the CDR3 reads CASSQVKPYNEQFF. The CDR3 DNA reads TGCGCCAGCAGCCAAGTCAAGCCCTACAATGAGCAGTTCTTC.

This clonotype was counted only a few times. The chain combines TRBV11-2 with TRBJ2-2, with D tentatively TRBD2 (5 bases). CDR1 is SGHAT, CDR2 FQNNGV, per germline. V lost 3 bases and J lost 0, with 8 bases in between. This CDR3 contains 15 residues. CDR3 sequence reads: CASSLIATNTGELFF. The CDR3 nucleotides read TGTGCCAGCAGCTTGATAGCGACGAACACCGGGGAGCTGTTTTTT.

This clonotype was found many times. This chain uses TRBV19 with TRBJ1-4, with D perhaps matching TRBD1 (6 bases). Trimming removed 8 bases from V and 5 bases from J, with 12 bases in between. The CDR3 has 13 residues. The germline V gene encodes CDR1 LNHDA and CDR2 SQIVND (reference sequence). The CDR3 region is CASGGGPNEKLFF. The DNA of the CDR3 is TGTGCCAGTGGTGGGGGCCCAAATGAAAAACTGTTTTTT.

This chain's CDR3 is CASSQTPYEQYF. CDR3 nucleotides: TGTGCCAGCAGCCAAACCCCTTACGAGCAGTACTTC. V usage is TRBV3-1 and J usage is TRBJ2-7; D not certain. The V end was cut by 2 bases, the J end by 4 bases, with 6 bases between. Germline loops: CDR1 LGHDT, CDR2 YNNKEL (reference sequence). The CDR3 sequence is 12 residues long.

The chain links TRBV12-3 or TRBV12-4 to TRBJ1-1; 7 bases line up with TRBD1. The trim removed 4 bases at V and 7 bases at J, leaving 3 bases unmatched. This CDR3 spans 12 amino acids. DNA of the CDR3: TGTGCCAGCAGTTGGGGACAGTATGAAGCTTTCTTT. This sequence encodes CASSWGQYEAFF.

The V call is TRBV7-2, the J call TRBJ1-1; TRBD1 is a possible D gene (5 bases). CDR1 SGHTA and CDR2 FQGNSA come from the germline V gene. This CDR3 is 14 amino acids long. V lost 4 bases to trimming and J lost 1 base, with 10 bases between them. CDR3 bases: TGTGCCAGCAGCTCTCAGGGACGGAACACTGAAGCTTTCTTT. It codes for CASSSQGRNTEAFF.

Written as DNA, the CDR3 is TGCGCCAGCAGCCAGATTAGAGACCGGTACAATGAGCAGTTCTTC. This gives the protein CASSQIRDRYNEQFF. V and J are TRBV4-1 and TRBJ2-1; D remains unclear. Deletions cut 3 bases from V and 4 bases from J, with 13 bases between. Germline lookup yields CDR1 MGHRA and CDR2 YSYEKL. The CDR3 has 15 amino acids.

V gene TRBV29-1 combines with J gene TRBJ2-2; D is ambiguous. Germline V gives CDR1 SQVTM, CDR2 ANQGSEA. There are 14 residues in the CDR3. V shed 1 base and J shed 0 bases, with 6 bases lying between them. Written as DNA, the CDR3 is TGCAGCGTTGAAGCAGTGACGAACACCGGGGAGCTGTTTTTT. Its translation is CSVEAVTNTGELFF.

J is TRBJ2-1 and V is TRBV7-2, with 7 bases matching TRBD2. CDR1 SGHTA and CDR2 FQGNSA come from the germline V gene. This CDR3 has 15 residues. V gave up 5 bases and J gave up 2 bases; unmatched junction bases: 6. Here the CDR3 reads CASSESGVPYNEQFF. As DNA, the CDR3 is TGTGCCAGCAGCGAAAGCGGGGTGCCCTACAATGAGCAGTTCTTC.

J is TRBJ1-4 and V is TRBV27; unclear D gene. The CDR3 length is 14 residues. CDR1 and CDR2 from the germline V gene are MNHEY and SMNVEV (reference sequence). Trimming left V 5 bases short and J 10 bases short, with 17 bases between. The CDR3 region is CASSPSASVGKLFF. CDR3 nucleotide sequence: TGTGCCAGCAGTCCCTCGGCCTCAGTAGGAAAACTGTTTTTT.

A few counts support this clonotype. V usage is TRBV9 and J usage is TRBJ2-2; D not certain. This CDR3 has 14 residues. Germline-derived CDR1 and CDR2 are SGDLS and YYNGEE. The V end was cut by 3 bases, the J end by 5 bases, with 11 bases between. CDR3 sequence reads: CASSGHSPTGELFF. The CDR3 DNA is TGTGCCAGCAGCGGACATTCACCAACCGGGGAGCTGTTTTTT.

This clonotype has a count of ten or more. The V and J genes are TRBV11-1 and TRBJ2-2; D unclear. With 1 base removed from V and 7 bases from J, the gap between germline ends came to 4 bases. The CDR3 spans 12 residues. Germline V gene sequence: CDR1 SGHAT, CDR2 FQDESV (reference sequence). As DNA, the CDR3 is TGTGCCAGCAGCTTAGGGTTCGGGGAGCTGTTTTTT. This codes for CASSLGFGELFF.

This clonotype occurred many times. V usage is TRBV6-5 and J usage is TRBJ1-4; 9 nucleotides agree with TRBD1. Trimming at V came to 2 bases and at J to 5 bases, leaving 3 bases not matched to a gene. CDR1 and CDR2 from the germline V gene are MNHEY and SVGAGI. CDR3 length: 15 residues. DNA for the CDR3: TGTGCCAGCAGTTACACGGACAGGGGCAATGAAAAACTGTTTTTT. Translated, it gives CASSYTDRGNEKLFF.